Each of the 20 T cell receptor beta chains below was sequenced from the same sample in a study of blood T cell repertoires in COVID-19. The assay was immunoSEQ multiplex PCR, and TCRdb's table has in-frame clones only and misses some. The table shows some 460,000 clones, with 80% to 90% occurring only once. The sequenced material came from peripheral blood. The receptors were sampled from a woman aged 25 to 39 with acute or convalescent COVID-19.

The chain links TRBV29-1 to TRBJ2-7; 7 bases map to TRBD1. CDR1 is SQVTM and CDR2 is ANQGSEA in the germline V gene. Germline trimming cut 2 bases from V and 1 base from J; bases unmatched to any gene: 5. The CDR3 is made up of 14 amino acids. Here the CDR3 DNA reads TGCAGCGTTGAATCGCAGGGGGAGTCCTACGAGCAGTACTTC. Translated: CSVESQGESYEQYF.

The rearrangement joins TRBV4-2 to TRBJ2-6; D is unresolved. Deletions cut 0 bases from V and 1 base from J, with 19 bases between. The length of the CDR3 is 20 residues. The germline gives CDR1 LGHNA, CDR2 YNFKEQ. The CDR3 protein is CASSQDHYSLGASGANVLTF. The CDR3 nucleotides read TGTGCCAGCAGCCAAGACCATTATAGCCTTGGAGCTTCTGGGGCCAACGTCCTGACTTTC.

V is TRBV11-2 and J is TRBJ2-2; D remains ambiguous. From germline, CDR1 is SGHAT and CDR2 FQNNGV. The CDR3 covers 12 residues. V was shortened by 1 base and J by 7 bases, with 4 bases between the two germline ends. The DNA of the CDR3 is TGTGCCAGCAGCTTAGTCGTCGGGGAGCTGTTTTTT. It is translated as CASSLVVGELFF.

V is TRBV2 and J is TRBJ2-1; 8 bases fit TRBD2. V shed 4 bases and J 4 bases; nucleotides not matched to a gene: 3. This CDR3 is built from 14 residues. Germline V gives CDR1 SNHLY, CDR2 FYNNEI. CDR3 in amino acids: CASSAGGSYNEQFF. The CDR3 bases are TGTGCCAGCAGTGCGGGGGGGTCTTACAATGAGCAGTTCTTC.

This rearrangement joins TRBV5-6 to TRBJ2-1; TRBD1 matches at 10 bases. Germline V gene lookup returns CDR1 SGHDT and CDR2 YYEEEE. The CDR3 is made up of 13 amino acids. V shed 10 bases and J 7 bases; nucleotides not matched to a gene: 8. CDR3 DNA sequence: TGTGCCGGATCCGGGACAGGGGCGAATGAGCAGTTCTTC. It translates to CAGSGTGANEQFF.

With regard to this clone: Other DNA sequences in the same sample also yield this CDR3. The gene calls are TRBV2 and TRBJ2-5, with TRBD1 as a possible D gene (6 bases). V lost 7 bases, J lost 5 bases, and 11 bases lay in between. The germline V gene encodes CDR1 SNHLY and CDR2 FYNNEI. The CDR3 runs to 12 residues. CDR3 sequence (DNA): TGTGCCAGCACCAGGGGCTGGGAGACCCAGTACTTC. The encoded protein is CASTRGWETQYF. Looking up the rest from reference TRBV2 and TRBJ2-5 gives the full variable domain: EPEVTQTPSHQVTQMGQEVILRCVPISNHLYFYWYRQILGQKVEFLVSFYNNEISEKSEIFDDQFSVERPDGSNFTLKIRSTKLEDSAMYFCASTRGWETQYFGPGTRLLVL.

V and J are TRBV5-4 and TRBJ2-6, with 8 bases fitting TRBD1. Germline V lookup: CDR1 SGHNT, CDR2 YYREEE (reference sequence). Trimming took 4 bases from V and 4 from J; bases not matched to a gene: 13. This CDR3 is 18 amino acids long. The CDR3 reads CASSNLGQGAEGANVLTF. The CDR3, as DNA: TGTGCCAGCAGCAACCTTGGGCAGGGGGCGGAGGGGGCCAACGTCCTGACTTTC.

The chain employs TRBV11-1 and TRBJ2-2, with D unresolved. The germline gives CDR1 SGHAT, CDR2 FQDESV (reference sequence). With 5 bases removed from V and 1 base from J, the gap between germline ends came to 8 bases. The CDR3 has 14 residues. DNA of the CDR3: TGTGCCAGCAGCATGATGAGGAACACCGGGGAGCTGTTTTTT. Translating it yields CASSMMRNTGELFF.

CDR3 coding DNA: TGTGCCAGCAGCTTAGTCCCAGGGATAAACCAAGAGACCCAGTACTTC. As protein: CASSLVPGINQETQYF. The rearrangement links TRBV7-6 to TRBJ2-5; TRBD1 might be the D (5 bases). This CDR3 comprises 16 residues. Germline CDR1 reads SGHVS; CDR2 reads FNYEAQ. V was clipped by 1 base and J by 0 bases, with 12 bases between them.

This sequence joins TRBV7-9 and TRBJ2-7; 11 bases align to TRBD1. CDR1 and CDR2 (germline): SEHNR, FQNEAQ (reference sequence). The CDR3 runs to 15 residues. V trimming: 6 bases; J trimming: 6 bases; junction bases outside the gene matches: 10. The DNA for the CDR3 is TGTGCCAGCAGATGGACAGGGGGCTCTACCTCCGAGCAGTACTTC. Translated: CASRWTGGSTSEQYF.

This chain's CDR3 is CASSPRDRLYEQYF. CDR3 nucleotide sequence: TGTGCCAGCAGCCCCCGGGACAGATTATACGAGCAGTACTTC. The chain has TRBV5-6 and TRBJ2-7, with 7 bases aligning to TRBD1. CDR1 SGHDT and CDR2 YYEEEE come from the germline V gene. V lost 4 bases to trimming and J lost 4 bases; unmatched junction nucleotides: 8. The CDR3 contains 14 residues.

J is TRBJ2-7 and V is TRBV2, with 10 bases identical to TRBD2. The CDR3 has 15 amino acids. V dropped 6 bases and J dropped 3; count of bases not matched to a gene: 8. Germline lookup yields CDR1 SNHLY and CDR2 FYNNEI. CDR3 sequence: CASSSGTSAGYEQYF. The CDR3 DNA follows: TGTGCCAGCAGCTCCGGGACTAGCGCCGGCTACGAGCAGTACTTC.

In its sample, this clone was seen once. The chain couples TRBV30 to TRBJ1-6; D not certain. V was cut by 2 bases and J by 7 bases, with 9 bases left in between. Germline-derived CDR1 and CDR2 are GTSNPN and SVGIG (reference sequence). This CDR3 comprises 13 residues. The CDR3 nucleotides are TGTGCCTGGAGTTCAACAGAGAATTCACCCCTCCACTTT. Translation: CAWSSTENSPLHF. Variable domain in full (rest from reference TRBV30 and TRBJ1-6): SQTIHQWPATLVQPVGSPLSLECTVEGTSNPNLYWYRQAAGRGLQLLFYSVGIGQISSEVPQNLSASRPQDRQFILSSKKLLLSDSGFYLCAWSSTENSPLHFGNGTRLTVT.

The V gene is TRBV9, the J gene TRBJ2-7, with D tentatively TRBD2 (7 bases). The V gene lost 4 bases and the J gene lost 4 bases, with 18 bases spanning the gap. The CDR3 has 15 amino acids. Germline CDR1 is SGDLS and CDR2 is YYNGEE. CDR3 protein: CASSSRGGPSYEQYF. The CDR3 region has the DNA TGTGCCAGCAGCTCGCGCGGGGGCCCCTCTTACGAGCAGTACTTC.

This rearrangement joins TRBV28 to TRBJ2-3; 7 bases align to TRBD2. Trimming cost V 3 bases and J 3 bases; bases outside gene matches: 3. Germline CDR1 and CDR2: MDHEN and SYDVKM. The CDR3 consists of 14 residues. The CDR3 loop reads CASSFGGRTDTQYF. In nucleotides, the CDR3 is TGTGCCAGCAGTTTCGGGGGGAGGACAGATACGCAGTATTTT.

The J gene is TRBJ1-3, the V gene TRBV27, with 8 bases aligning to TRBD1. After removal of 8 bases from V and 0 bases from J, the junction contained 6 bases not matched to a gene. This CDR3 comprises 15 residues. Germline values: CDR1 MNHEY, CDR2 SMNVEV (reference sequence). In nucleotides, the CDR3 is TGTGCCAGCGCCCAGGGGGCCGGCTCTGGAAACACCATATATTTT. Amino acid sequence: CASAQGAGSGNTIYF.

This chain joins TRBV6-5 and TRBJ2-1; 10 bases match TRBD2. From germline, CDR1 is MNHEY and CDR2 SVGAGI. CDR3 size: 15 residues. J gave up 6 bases and V 4 bases, and 6 bases lay outside the gene matches. The CDR3 reads CASSLGLARLNEQFF. Here the CDR3 DNA reads TGTGCCAGCAGTTTGGGACTAGCGAGACTCAATGAGCAGTTCTTC.

The chain joins TRBV19 to TRBJ1-6; possibly TRBD1 for D (6 bases). The CDR3 extends over 15 amino acids. Germline assignment: CDR1 LNHDA and CDR2 SQIVND (reference sequence). V shed 0 bases and J shed 7 bases, with 10 bases lying between them. The DNA for the CDR3 is TGTGCCAGTAGTATAGAAACAGGGAGAAATTCACCCCTCCACTTT. It yields the protein CASSIETGRNSPLHF.

The V gene is TRBV19, the J gene TRBJ2-4; TRBD1 matches at 7 bases. The CDR3 consists of 19 residues. Germline values: CDR1 LNHDA, CDR2 SQIVND (reference sequence). V trimming: 3 bases; J trimming: 0 bases; junction bases outside the gene matches: 14. For the CDR3, the DNA is TGTGCCAGTAGTATTGGCGAAGAGGGGGCTGGGATAGCCAAAAACATTCAGTACTTC. Its protein is CASSIGEEGAGIAKNIQYF.

The V and J genes are TRBV6-5 and TRBJ2-7; 11 bases map to TRBD1. The ends lost 7 bases at V and 4 bases at J; junction bases unmatched: 9. CDR1 and CDR2 from the germline V gene are MNHEY and SVGAGI. The CDR3 spans 15 residues. CDR3 coding DNA: TGTGCCAGCACTGTCGAAGGACAGGGGGCATACGAGCAGTACTTC. The encoded protein is CASTVEGQGAYEQYF.